This T cell receptor (beta chain) was identified during a study of Graves' ophthalmopathy and Graves' hyperthyroidism. Overall study context: Peripheral blood was obtained at first diagnosis, ahead of any treatment.

CDR3 regions of TCR beta were amplified from RNA transcripts. HTBI primers served in a first-round RT-PCR, which a second-round multiplex PCR followed. TCRdb ran MiXCR on the multiplex PCR reads and lists one entry per CDR3 protein. The table shows around 40,000 distinct CDR3 sequences, with 45% to 60% occurring only once. Points from the study as a whole: Clonotypes were expanded in thyroid at above 0.001 frequency, and most also appeared in blood.

On this clonotype: The antigen is not known.

None of the included patients had other autoimmune diseases, uncontrolled infections, pregnancy or lactation, as these led to exclusion. The diagnostic workup employed clinical symptoms, serum thyroxine, TRAb, thyroid ultrasound and orbital computed tomography. Source material: peripheral blood. This clonotype was sampled from an adult man with Graves' ophthalmopathy.

The CDR3: CASSARLGGYGEQFF. CDR3 sequence (DNA): TGTGCCAGCAGTGCTAGACTGGGCGGATACGGTGAGCAGTTCTTC. V is TRBV25-1 and J is TRBJ2-1; the D is unclear. V lost 4 bases and J lost 9, with 19 bases in between. The length of the CDR3 is 15 residues. CDR1 and CDR2 from the germline V gene are MGHDK and SYGVNS.